This T cell receptor (beta chain) was captured by sequencing in a study of blood T cell repertoires in COVID-19. Study overall: PBMCs, B-cell-depleted T cells, or T cells provided the cDNA or gDNA that made up the material.

In the original processing: For nucleated cells, counts were estimated from reference gene primer amplification. Assay used: immunoSEQ multiplex PCR; TCRdb lists only in-frame clones, some missing. V and J calls and clone size come straight from that table; D and trimming were deduced from the DNA. The repertoire holds hundreds of thousands of clones, with 84% as singletons. Grouping used clinical history reported by participants in a survey and questionnaire. Cohort 3 donors were reported recovered after two negative PCRs, clearance, or symptom resolution. V lost 6 bases and J 6 bases, leaving 17 bases between the germline ends. Germline V CDR1 and CDR2: LNHDA, SQIVND (reference sequence). This CDR3 comprises 14 residues.

Sample: PBMCs or T cells enriched from blood (not recorded which). This chain connects TRBV19 to TRBJ1-2; possibly TRBD1 for D (6 bases). The TCR comes from a woman between 35 and 50 years old who had recovered from COVID-19. The CDR3 here is CASSITGYGNGYTF. Written as DNA, the CDR3 is TGTGCCAGTAGCATCACAGGGTACGGCAATGGCTACACCTTC.